Sequencing of this T cell receptor (beta chain) was carried out in a study of T cells in Graves' hyperthyroidism and ophthalmopathy. Germline V gene lookup returns CDR1 SGHRS and CDR2 YFSETQ. The CDR3 covers 15 residues. V gave up 4 bases and J gave up 3 bases, with 16 bases separating them. Researchers took RNA transcripts and amplified the TCR beta CDR3 regions from them. A first-round RT-PCR of the TCR CDR3 used the HTBI primer set. TCRdb ran MiXCR on the multiplex PCR reads and lists one entry per CDR3 protein. Of 660,000 or so distinct CDR3 sequences listed, nearly 45% are singletons. This clonotype was observed a handful of times. Uncontrolled infection, other autoimmune disease, pregnancy or lactation barred patients from enrollment.

The receptor's source is an adult man with Graves' disease, either hyperthyroidism or ophthalmopathy (not recorded which). Sequenced sample: peripheral blood or thyroid tissue (not recorded which). The gene calls are TRBV5-1 and TRBJ1-1; D possibly corresponds to TRBD1 (5 bases). CDR3 bases: TGCGCCAGCAGCAACTCAGGGTTTTTGGACACTGAAGCTTTCTTT. It translates to CASSNSGFLDTEAFF.